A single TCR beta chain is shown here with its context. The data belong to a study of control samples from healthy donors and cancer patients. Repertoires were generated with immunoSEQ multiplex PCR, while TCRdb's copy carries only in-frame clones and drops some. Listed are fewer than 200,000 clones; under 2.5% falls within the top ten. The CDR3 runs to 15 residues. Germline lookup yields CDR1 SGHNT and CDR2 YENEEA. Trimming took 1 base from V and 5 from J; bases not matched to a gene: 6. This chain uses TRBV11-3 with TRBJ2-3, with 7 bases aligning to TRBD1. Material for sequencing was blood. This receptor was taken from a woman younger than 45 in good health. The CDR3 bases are TGTGCCAGCAGCTTAGGGACAGGCAAGGGAGATACGCAGTATTTT. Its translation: CASSLGTGKGDTQYF.